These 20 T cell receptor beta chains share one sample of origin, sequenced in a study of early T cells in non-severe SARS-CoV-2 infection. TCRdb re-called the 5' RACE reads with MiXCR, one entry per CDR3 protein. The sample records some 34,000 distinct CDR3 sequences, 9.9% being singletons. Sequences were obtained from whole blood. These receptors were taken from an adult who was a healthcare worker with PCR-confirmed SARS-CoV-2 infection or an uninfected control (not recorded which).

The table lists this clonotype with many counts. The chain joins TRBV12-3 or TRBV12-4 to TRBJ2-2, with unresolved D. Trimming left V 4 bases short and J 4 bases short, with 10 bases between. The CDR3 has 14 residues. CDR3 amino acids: CASSSSRSTGELFF. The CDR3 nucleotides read TGTGCCAGCAGTTCCTCTCGGTCCACCGGGGAGCTGTTTTTT.

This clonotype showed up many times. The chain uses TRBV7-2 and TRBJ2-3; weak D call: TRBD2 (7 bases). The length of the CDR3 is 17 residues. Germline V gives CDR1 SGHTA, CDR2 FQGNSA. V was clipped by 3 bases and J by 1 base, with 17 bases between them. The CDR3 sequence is CASSFGAAGAGTDTQYF. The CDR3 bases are TGTGCCAGCAGCTTCGGGGCTGCGGGGGCGGGCACAGATACGCAGTATTTT.

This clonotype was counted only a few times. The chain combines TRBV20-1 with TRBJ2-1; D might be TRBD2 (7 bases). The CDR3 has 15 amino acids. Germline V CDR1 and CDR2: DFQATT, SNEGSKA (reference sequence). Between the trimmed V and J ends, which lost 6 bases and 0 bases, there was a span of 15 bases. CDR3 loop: CSALQGGSSYNEQFF. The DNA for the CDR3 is TGCAGTGCGTTACAGGGAGGGAGCTCCTACAATGAGCAGTTCTTC.

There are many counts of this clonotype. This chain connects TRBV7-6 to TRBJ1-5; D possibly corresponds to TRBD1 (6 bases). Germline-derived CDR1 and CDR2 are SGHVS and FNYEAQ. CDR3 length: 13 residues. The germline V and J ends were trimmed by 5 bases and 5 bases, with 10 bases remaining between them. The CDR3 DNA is TGTGCCAGCAGCAGGGGGGCGGATCAGCCCCAGCATTTT. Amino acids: CASSRGADQPQHF.

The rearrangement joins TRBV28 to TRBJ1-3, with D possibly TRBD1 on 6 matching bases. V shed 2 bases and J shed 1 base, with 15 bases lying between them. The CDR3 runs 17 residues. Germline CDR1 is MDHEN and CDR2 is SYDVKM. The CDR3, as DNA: TGTGCCAGCAGTTTAACCCCCGGGACATTTTCTGGAAACACCATATATTTT. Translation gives CASSLTPGTFSGNTIYF.

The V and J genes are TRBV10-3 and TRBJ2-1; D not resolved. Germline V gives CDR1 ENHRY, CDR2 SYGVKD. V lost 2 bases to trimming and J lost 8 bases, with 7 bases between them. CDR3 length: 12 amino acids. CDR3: CAISEGDHEQFF. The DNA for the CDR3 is TGTGCCATCAGTGAGGGAGATCATGAGCAGTTCTTC.

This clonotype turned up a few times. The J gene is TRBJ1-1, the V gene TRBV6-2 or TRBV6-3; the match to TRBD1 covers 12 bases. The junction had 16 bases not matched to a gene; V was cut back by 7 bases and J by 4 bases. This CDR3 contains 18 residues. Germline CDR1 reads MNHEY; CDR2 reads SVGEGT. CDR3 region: CASITLPGTGGVGTEAFF. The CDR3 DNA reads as TGTGCCAGCATCACGCTCCCCGGGACAGGGGGCGTCGGCACTGAAGCTTTCTTT.

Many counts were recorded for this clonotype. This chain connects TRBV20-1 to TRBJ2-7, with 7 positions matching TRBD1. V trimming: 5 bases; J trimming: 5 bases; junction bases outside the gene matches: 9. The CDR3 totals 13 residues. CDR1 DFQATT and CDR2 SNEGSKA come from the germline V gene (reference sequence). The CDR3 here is CSAPQTGRNEQYF. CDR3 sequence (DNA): TGCAGTGCTCCACAGACAGGGCGAAACGAGCAGTACTTC.

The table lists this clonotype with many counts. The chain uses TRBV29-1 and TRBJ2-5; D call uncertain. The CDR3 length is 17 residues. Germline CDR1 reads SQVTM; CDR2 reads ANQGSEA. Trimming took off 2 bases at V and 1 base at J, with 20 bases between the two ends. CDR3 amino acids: CSVESHHWINSQETQYF. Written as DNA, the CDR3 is TGCAGCGTTGAAAGTCACCACTGGATTAACAGCCAAGAGACCCAGTACTTC.

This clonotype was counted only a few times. The CDR3 bases are TGTGCCAGCAGTTTTGGTGGACTTAGAGCCTACGAGCAGTACTTC. Translation gives CASSFGGLRAYEQYF. This sequence joins TRBV12-3 or TRBV12-4 and TRBJ2-7, with D maybe TRBD2 (5 bases). The CDR3 contains 15 residues. The ends were cut back, 3 bases at V and 2 bases at J, with 14 bases in the middle.

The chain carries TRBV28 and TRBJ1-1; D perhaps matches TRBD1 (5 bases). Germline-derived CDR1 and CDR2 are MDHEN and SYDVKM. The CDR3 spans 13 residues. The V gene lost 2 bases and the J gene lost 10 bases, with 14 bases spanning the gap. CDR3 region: CASSLRGVHGAFF. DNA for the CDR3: TGTGCCAGCAGTTTACGGGGGGTGCATGGAGCTTTCTTT.

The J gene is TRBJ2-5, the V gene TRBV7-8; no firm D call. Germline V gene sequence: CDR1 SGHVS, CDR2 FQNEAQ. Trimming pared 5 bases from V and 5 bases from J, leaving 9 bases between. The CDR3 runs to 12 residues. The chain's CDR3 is CASSRIQETQYF. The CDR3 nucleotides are TGTGCCAGCAGCCGTATCCAGGAGACCCAGTACTTC.

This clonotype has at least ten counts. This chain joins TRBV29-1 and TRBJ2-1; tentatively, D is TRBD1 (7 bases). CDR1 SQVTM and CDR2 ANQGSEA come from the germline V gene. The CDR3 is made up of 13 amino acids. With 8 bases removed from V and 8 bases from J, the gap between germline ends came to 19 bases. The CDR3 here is CSYGQVEGYEQFF. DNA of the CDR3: TGCAGCTATGGACAGGTGGAGGGGTATGAGCAGTTCTTC.

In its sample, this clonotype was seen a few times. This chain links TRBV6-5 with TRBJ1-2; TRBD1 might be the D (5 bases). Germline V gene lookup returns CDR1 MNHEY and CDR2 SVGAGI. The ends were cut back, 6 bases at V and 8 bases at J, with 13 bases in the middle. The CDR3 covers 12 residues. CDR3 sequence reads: CASRPGLAGYTF. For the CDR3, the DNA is TGTGCCAGCAGGCCGGGACTTGCAGGCTACACCTTC.

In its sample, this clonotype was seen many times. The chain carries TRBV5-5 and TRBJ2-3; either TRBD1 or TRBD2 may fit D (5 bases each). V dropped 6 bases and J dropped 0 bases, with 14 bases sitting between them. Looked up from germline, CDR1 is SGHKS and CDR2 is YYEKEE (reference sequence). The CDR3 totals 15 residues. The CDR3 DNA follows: TGTGCCAGCAAATACCGGGACGCCAGCACAGATACGCAGTATTTT. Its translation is CASKYRDASTDTQYF.

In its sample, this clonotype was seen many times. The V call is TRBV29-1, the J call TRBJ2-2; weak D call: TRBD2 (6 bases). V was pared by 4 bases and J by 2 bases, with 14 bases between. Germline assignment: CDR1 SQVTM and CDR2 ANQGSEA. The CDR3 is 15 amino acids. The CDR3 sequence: CSVGGRGSNTGELFF. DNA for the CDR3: TGCAGCGTTGGTGGGCGGGGATCCAACACCGGGGAGCTGTTTTTT.

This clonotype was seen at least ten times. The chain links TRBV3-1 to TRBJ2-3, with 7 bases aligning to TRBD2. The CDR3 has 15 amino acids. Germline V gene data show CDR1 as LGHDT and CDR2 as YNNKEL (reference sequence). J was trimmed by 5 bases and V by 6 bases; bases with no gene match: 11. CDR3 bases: TGTGCCAGCAGACCCTCGGGGGGTTGGCGAGATACGCAGTATTTT. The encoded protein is CASRPSGGWRDTQYF.

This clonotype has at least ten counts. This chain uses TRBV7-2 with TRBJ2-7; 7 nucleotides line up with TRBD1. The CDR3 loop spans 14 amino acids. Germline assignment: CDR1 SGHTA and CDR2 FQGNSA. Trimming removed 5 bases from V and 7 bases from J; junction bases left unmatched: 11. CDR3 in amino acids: CASSVPGTVREQYF. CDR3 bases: TGTGCCAGCAGCGTACCTGGGACAGTTCGAGAGCAGTACTTC.

This CDR3 reads CASRTGTGTGELFF. The CDR3 bases are TGTGCCAGCAGAACCGGGACCGGGACCGGGGAGCTGTTTTTT. The rearrangement links TRBV2 to TRBJ2-2; D is perhaps TRBD1 or TRBD2 (5 bases each). V lost 6 bases and J 5 bases, leaving 13 bases between the germline ends. The CDR3 sequence is 14 residues long. Per germline, CDR1 SNHLY and CDR2 FYNNEI. Full variable domain (remainder filled in from reference TRBV2 and TRBJ2-2): EPEVTQTPSHQVTQMGQEVILRCVPISNHLYFYWYRQILGQKVEFLVSFYNNEISEKSEIFDDQFSVERPDGSNFTLKIRSTKLEDSAMYFCASRTGTGTGELFFGEGSRLTVL.

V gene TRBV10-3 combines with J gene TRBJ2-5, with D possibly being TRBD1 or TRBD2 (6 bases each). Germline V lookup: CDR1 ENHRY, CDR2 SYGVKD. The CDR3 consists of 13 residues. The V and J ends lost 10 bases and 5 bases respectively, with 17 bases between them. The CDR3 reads CASSGDRMETQYF. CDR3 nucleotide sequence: TGTGCCAGCTCGGGAGACAGGATGGAGACCCAGTACTTC.